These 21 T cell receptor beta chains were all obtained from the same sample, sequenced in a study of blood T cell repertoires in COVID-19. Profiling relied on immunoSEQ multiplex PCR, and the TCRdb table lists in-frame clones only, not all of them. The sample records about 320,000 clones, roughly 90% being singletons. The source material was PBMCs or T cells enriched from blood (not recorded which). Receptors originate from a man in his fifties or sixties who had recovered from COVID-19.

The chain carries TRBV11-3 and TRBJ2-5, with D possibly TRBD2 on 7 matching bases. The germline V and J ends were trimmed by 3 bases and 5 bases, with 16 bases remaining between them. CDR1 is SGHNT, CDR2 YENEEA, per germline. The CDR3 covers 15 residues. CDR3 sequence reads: CASSLTGLGRETQYF. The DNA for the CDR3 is TGTGCCAGCAGCTTGACAGGACTAGGGAGGGAGACCCAGTACTTC.

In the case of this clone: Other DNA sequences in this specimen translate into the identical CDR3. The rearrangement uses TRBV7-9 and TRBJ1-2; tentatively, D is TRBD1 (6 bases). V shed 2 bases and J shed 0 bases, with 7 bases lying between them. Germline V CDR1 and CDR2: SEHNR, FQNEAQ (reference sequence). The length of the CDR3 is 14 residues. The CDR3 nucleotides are TGTGCCAGCAGCTTAACAGGGCCTAACTATGGCTACACCTTC. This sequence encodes CASSLTGPNYGYTF.

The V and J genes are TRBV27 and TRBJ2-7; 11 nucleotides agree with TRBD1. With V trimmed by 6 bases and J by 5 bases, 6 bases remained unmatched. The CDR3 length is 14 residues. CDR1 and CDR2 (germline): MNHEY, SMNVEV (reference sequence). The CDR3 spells CASRQTGQGDEQYF. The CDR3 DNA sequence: TGTGCCAGCAGACAAACGGGACAGGGGGACGAGCAGTACTTC.

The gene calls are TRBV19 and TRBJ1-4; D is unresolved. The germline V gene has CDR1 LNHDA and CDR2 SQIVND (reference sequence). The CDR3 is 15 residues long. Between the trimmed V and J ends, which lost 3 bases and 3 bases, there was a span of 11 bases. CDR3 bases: TGTGCCAGTAGTATTAGTGGTGCGGCTAATGAAAAACTGTTTTTT. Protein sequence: CASSISGAANEKLFF.

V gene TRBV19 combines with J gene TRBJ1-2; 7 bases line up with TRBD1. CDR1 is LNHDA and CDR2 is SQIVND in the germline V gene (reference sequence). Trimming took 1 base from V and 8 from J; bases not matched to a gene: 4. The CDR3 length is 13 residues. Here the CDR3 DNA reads TGTGCCAGTAGTATAGGCAGGGGGTACGGCTACACCTTC. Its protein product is CASSIGRGYGYTF.

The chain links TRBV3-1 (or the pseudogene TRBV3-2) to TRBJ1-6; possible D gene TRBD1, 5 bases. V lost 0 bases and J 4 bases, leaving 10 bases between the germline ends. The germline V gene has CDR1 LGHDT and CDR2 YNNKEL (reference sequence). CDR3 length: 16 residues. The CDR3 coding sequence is TGTGCCAGCAGCCAAGATAGGGGCCGATATAATTCACCCCTCCACTTT. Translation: CASSQDRGRYNSPLHF.

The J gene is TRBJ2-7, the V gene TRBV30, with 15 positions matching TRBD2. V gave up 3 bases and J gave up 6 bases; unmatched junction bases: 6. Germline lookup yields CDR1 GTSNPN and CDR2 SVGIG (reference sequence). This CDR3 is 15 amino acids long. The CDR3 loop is CAWSRTSGRASEQYF. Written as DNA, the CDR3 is TGTGCCTGGAGCCGGACTAGCGGGAGGGCCTCCGAGCAGTACTTC.

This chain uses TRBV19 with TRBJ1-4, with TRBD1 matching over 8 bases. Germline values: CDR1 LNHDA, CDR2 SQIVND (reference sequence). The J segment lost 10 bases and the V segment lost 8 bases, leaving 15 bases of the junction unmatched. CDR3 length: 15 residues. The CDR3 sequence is CASWDAAQGVRKLFF. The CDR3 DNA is TGTGCCAGTTGGGACGCGGCACAGGGGGTGAGAAAACTGTTTTTT.

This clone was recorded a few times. The CDR3 nucleotides are TGCGCCAGCAGCCACGATACAGGGTCCGGCAATCAGCCCCAGCATTTT. This sequence encodes CASSHDTGSGNQPQHF. The genes are TRBV4-1 and TRBJ1-5, with D perhaps matching TRBD1 (6 bases). The V and J ends lost 3 bases and 2 bases respectively, with 14 bases between them. The CDR3 consists of 16 residues. The germline V gene encodes CDR1 MGHRA and CDR2 YSYEKL.

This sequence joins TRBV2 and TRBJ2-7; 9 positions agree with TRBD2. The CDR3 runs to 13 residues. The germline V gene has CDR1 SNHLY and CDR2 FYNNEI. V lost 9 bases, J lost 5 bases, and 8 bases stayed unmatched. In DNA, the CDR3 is TGTGCCAGTGTACCGGGACTAGCCCACGAGCAGTACTTC. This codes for CASVPGLAHEQYF.

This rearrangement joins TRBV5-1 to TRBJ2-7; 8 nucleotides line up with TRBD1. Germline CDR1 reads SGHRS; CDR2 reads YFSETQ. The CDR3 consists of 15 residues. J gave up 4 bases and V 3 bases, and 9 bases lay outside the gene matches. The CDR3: CASSSGGTGTYEQYF. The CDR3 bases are TGCGCCAGCAGCTCCGGTGGGACAGGTACTTACGAGCAGTACTTC.

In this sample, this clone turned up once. The CDR3 DNA is TGCGCCAGCAGCGCGAGGACAGACAATGAGCAGTTCTTC. Encoded protein: CASSARTDNEQFF. The rearrangement joins TRBV5-1 to TRBJ2-1; tentatively, D is TRBD1 (6 bases). CDR3 size: 13 residues. CDR1 is SGHRS and CDR2 is YFSETQ in the germline V gene. The V end was cut by 4 bases, the J end by 5 bases, with 10 bases between.

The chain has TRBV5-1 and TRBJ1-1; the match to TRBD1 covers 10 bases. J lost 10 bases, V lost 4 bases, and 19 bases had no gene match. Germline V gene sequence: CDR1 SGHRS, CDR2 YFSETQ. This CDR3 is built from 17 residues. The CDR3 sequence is CASSPHSGGQGGGGAFF. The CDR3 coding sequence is TGCGCCAGCAGCCCCCATAGCGGTGGACAGGGGGGTGGGGGAGCTTTCTTT.

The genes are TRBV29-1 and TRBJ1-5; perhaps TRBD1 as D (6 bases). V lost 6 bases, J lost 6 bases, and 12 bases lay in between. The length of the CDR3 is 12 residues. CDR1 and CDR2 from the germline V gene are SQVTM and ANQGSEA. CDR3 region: CSVGGGSQPQHF. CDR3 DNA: TGCAGCGTGGGGGGGGGCTCTCAGCCCCAGCATTTT.

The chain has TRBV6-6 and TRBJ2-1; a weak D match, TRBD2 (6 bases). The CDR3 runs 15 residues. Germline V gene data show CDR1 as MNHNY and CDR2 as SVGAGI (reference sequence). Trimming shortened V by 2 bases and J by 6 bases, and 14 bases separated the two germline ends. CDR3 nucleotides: TGTGCCAGCAGTTACGTCGGGAGCTCGGTCAATGAGCAGTTCTTC. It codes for CASSYVGSSVNEQFF.

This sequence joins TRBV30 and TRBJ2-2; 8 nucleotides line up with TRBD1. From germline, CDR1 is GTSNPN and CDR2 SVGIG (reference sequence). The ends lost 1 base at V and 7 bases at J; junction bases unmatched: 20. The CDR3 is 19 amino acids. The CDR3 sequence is CAWSGGGLRGPRGSGELFF. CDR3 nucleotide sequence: TGTGCCTGGAGTGGAGGGGGGCTCAGGGGGCCCCGTGGGAGCGGGGAGCTGTTTTTT. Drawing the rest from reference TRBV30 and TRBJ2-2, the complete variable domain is SQTIHQWPATLVQPVGSPLSLECTVEGTSNPNLYWYRQAAGRGLQLLFYSVGIGQISSEVPQNLSASRPQDRQFILSSKKLLLSDSGFYLCAWSGGGLRGPRGSGELFFGEGSRLTVL.

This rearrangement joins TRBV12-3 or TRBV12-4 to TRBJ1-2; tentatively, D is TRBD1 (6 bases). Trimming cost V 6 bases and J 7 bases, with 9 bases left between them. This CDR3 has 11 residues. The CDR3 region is CASRDRSGYTF. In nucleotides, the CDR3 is TGTGCCAGCAGAGACAGGTCTGGCTACACCTTC.

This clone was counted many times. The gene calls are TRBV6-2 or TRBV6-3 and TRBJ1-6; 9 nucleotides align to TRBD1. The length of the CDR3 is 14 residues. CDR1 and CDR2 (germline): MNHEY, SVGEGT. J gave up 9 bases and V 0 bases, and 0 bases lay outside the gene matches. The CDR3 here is CASSYSTGGSPLHF. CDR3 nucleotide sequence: TGTGCCAGCAGTTACTCGACAGGGGGTTCACCCCTCCACTTT.

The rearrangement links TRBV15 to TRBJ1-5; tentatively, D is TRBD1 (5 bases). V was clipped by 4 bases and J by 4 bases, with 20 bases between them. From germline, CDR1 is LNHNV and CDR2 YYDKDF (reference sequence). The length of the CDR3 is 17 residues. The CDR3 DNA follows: TGTGCCACCAGCAACGCCCTTGGAGCAGGGCCAAATCAGCCCCAGCATTTT. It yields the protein CATSNALGAGPNQPQHF. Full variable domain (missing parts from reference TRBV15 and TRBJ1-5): DAMVIQNPRYQVTQFGKPVTLSCSQTLNHNVMYWYQQKSSQAPKLLFHYYDKDFNNEADTPDNFQSRRPNTSFCFLDIRSPGLGDTAMYLCATSNALGAGPNQPQHFGDGTRLSIL.

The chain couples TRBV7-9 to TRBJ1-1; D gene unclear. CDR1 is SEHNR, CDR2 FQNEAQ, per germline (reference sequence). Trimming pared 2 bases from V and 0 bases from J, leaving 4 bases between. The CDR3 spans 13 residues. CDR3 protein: CASSLYVNTEAFF. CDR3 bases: TGTGCCAGCAGCTTATATGTGAACACTGAAGCTTTCTTT.

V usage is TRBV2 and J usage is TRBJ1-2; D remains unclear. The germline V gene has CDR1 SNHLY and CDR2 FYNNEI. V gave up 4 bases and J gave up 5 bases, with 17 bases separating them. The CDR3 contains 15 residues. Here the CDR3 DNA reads TGTGCCAGCAGTGTCACTGCCCCCGGAGATTATGGCTACACCTTC. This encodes CASSVTAPGDYGYTF. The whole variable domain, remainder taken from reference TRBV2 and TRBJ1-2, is EPEVTQTPSHQVTQMGQEVILRCVPISNHLYFYWYRQILGQKVEFLVSFYNNEISEKSEIFDDQFSVERPDGSNFTLKIRSTKLEDSAMYFCASSVTAPGDYGYTFGSGTRLTVV.